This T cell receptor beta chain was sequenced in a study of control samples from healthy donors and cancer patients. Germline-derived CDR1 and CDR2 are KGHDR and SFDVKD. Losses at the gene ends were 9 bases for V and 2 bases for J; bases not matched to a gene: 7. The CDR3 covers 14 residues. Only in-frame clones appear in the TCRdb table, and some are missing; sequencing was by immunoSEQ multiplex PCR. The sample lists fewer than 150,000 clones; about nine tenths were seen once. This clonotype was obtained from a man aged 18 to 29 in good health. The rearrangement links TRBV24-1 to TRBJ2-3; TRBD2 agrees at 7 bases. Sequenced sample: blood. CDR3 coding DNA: TGTGCCACCCCCGGGGGGTACTCCACAGATACGCAGTATTTT. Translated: CATPGGYSTDTQYF.